This is a list of T cell receptor beta chains from one sample in a study of cytomegalovirus exposure and HLA in healthy donors. Clones were read by immunoSEQ multiplex PCR, and TCRdb kept only the in-frame ones, dropping some. The sample holds 220,000 or so clones, 79% seen once. Sequenced material: PBMCs. All receptors come from a man in his forties or fifties in good health and CMV-seronegative. The CDR3 runs from the conserved cysteine through the conserved F or W. The order of the fields is clone size, J gene, V gene, CDR3 length, D gene, CDR3 protein, CDR3 DNA. D genes are given only for firm matches. Clone size is stated in some rows and not others, as once, few, many or a class when expanded.

clone_size: .; j_call: TRBJ1-5; v_call: TRBV18; cdr3_length: 17; d_call: .; cdr3_aa: CASSPLDSSLSNQPQHF; cdr3_nt: TGTGCCAGCTCACCATTGGACAGCTCTCTTAGCAATCAGCCCCAGCATTTT
clone_size: few; j_call: TRBJ1-4; v_call: TRBV7-2; cdr3_length: 14; d_call: TRBD1; cdr3_aa: CASSLDRVGEKLFF; cdr3_nt: TGTGCCAGCAGCCTGGACAGGGTAGGGGAAAAACTGTTTTTT
clone_size: .; j_call: TRBJ1-2; v_call: TRBV29-1; cdr3_length: 12; d_call: .; cdr3_aa: CSVGEPRYGYTF; cdr3_nt: TGCAGCGTTGGTGAGCCTCGCTATGGCTACACCTTC
clone_size: .; j_call: TRBJ1-2; v_call: TRBV4-1; cdr3_length: 14; d_call: TRBD1; cdr3_aa: CASSRLGDSYGYTF; cdr3_nt: TGCGCCAGCAGCCGGCTCGGGGACAGCTATGGCTACACCTTC
clone_size: .; j_call: TRBJ1-5; v_call: TRBV9; cdr3_length: 14; d_call: .; cdr3_aa: CASSVAGQNQPQHF; cdr3_nt: TGTGCCAGCAGCGTAGCAGGGCAGAATCAGCCCCAGCATTTT
clone_size: .; j_call: TRBJ1-5; v_call: TRBV2; cdr3_length: 14; d_call: .; cdr3_aa: CASSERFSNQPQHF; cdr3_nt: TGTGCCAGCAGTGAGAGGTTTAGCAATCAGCCCCAGCATTTT
clone_size: .; j_call: TRBJ2-5; v_call: TRBV7-9; cdr3_length: 13; d_call: TRBD2; cdr3_aa: CATRRTSLETQYF; cdr3_nt: TGTGCCACCCGGAGGACTAGCTTGGAGACCCAGTACTTC
clone_size: .; j_call: TRBJ2-7; v_call: TRBV5-1; cdr3_length: 13; d_call: TRBD1; cdr3_aa: CASSGQGSHEQYF; cdr3_nt: TGCGCCAGCAGCGGACAGGGATCCCACGAGCAGTACTTC
clone_size: .; j_call: TRBJ2-2; v_call: TRBV7-3; cdr3_length: 14; d_call: .; cdr3_aa: CASSSGTGAGELFF; cdr3_nt: TGTGCCAGCAGCTCGGGGACTGGCGCCGGGGAGCTGTTTTTT
clone_size: .; j_call: TRBJ2-2; v_call: TRBV5-4; cdr3_length: 11; d_call: .; cdr3_aa: CASLEGRELFF; cdr3_nt: TGTGCCAGCCTAGAGGGCAGGGAGCTGTTTTTT
clone_size: .; j_call: TRBJ1-5; v_call: TRBV28; cdr3_length: 12; d_call: .; cdr3_aa: CASSPRNQPQHF; cdr3_nt: TGTGCCAGCAGTCCCAGGAATCAGCCCCAGCATTTT
clone_size: once; j_call: TRBJ1-2; v_call: TRBV9; cdr3_length: 14; d_call: .; cdr3_aa: CASSVVAGNYGYTF; cdr3_nt: TGTGCCAGCAGCGTAGTGGCAGGAAACTATGGCTACACCTTC
clone_size: .; j_call: TRBJ2-1; v_call: TRBV19; cdr3_length: 15; d_call: .; cdr3_aa: CAAGPDGSGYNEQFF; cdr3_nt: TGTGCTGCTGGCCCTGATGGTAGCGGCTACAATGAGCAGTTCTTC
clone_size: .; j_call: TRBJ1-2; v_call: TRBV18; cdr3_length: 15; d_call: .; cdr3_aa: CASSLIQGLSYGYTF; cdr3_nt: TGTGCCAGCTCACTCATACAGGGTTTGAGCTATGGCTACACCTTC
clone_size: .; j_call: TRBJ2-7; v_call: TRBV15; cdr3_length: 13; d_call: .; cdr3_aa: CATSRGTVSEQYF; cdr3_nt: TGTGCCACCAGCAGAGGGACAGTTTCCGAGCAGTACTTC
clone_size: .; j_call: TRBJ2-5; v_call: TRBV6-5; cdr3_length: 15; d_call: TRBD2; cdr3_aa: CASRKLAGGGETQYF; cdr3_nt: TGTGCCAGCAGAAAACTAGCGGGAGGAGGGGAGACCCAGTACTTC
clone_size: .; j_call: TRBJ2-7; v_call: TRBV19; cdr3_length: 12; d_call: TRBD2; cdr3_aa: CASSKSGDEQYF; cdr3_nt: TGTGCCAGTAGTAAGAGCGGGGACGAGCAGTACTTC
clone_size: .; j_call: TRBJ2-5; v_call: TRBV5-8; cdr3_length: 15; d_call: TRBD1; cdr3_aa: CASRSGQVNQETQYF; cdr3_nt: TGTGCCAGCAGGTCGGGACAGGTAAACCAAGAGACCCAGTACTTC
clone_size: .; j_call: TRBJ2-7; v_call: TRBV9; cdr3_length: 14; d_call: TRBD1; cdr3_aa: CASSLTGTDNEQYF; cdr3_nt: TGTGCCAGCAGCCTCACCGGGACAGACAACGAGCAGTACTTC
clone_size: .; j_call: TRBJ2-1; v_call: TRBV5-1; cdr3_length: 15; d_call: TRBD2; cdr3_aa: CASSPVAGGGNEQFF; cdr3_nt: TGCGCCAGCAGCCCTGTAGCGGGAGGGGGCAATGAGCAGTTCTTC
clone_size: .; j_call: TRBJ2-3; v_call: TRBV10-3; cdr3_length: 16; d_call: TRBD1; cdr3_aa: CAISESRQGATDTQYF; cdr3_nt: TGTGCCATCAGTGAGTCGAGACAGGGGGCAACAGATACGCAGTATTTT
clone_size: once; j_call: TRBJ2-7; v_call: TRBV11-1; cdr3_length: 15; d_call: TRBD1; cdr3_aa: CASRSTGTVLYEQYF; cdr3_nt: TGTGCCAGCAGGTCTACCGGGACAGTACTCTACGAGCAGTACTTC
clone_size: few; j_call: TRBJ1-5; v_call: TRBV28; cdr3_length: 17; d_call: TRBD1; cdr3_aa: CASSFMGTGHSNQPQHF; cdr3_nt: TGTGCCAGCAGTTTTATGGGGACAGGTCATAGCAATCAGCCCCAGCATTTT
clone_size: .; j_call: TRBJ1-1; v_call: TRBV5-1; cdr3_length: 14; d_call: TRBD1; cdr3_aa: CASSFGQGTAEAFF; cdr3_nt: TGCGCCAGCAGCTTCGGACAGGGTACCGCTGAAGCTTTCTTT
clone_size: .; j_call: TRBJ2-2; v_call: TRBV10-1; cdr3_length: 14; d_call: .; cdr3_aa: CASSLDTIPGELFF; cdr3_nt: TGCGCCAGCAGCCTTGACACAATTCCCGGGGAGCTGTTTTTT
clone_size: .; j_call: TRBJ2-1; v_call: TRBV4-2; cdr3_length: 16; d_call: TRBD2; cdr3_aa: CASSQRTSGRVDEQFF; cdr3_nt: TGTGCCAGCAGCCAGAGGACTAGCGGGAGGGTAGATGAGCAGTTCTTC
clone_size: .; j_call: TRBJ2-7; v_call: TRBV5-4; cdr3_length: 14; d_call: TRBD1; cdr3_aa: CASSTGQIYYEQYF; cdr3_nt: TGTGCCAGCAGCACGGGACAGATTTACTACGAGCAGTACTTC
clone_size: .; j_call: TRBJ2-2; v_call: TRBV28; cdr3_length: 14; d_call: .; cdr3_aa: CASRTDSNTGELFF; cdr3_nt: TGTGCCAGCCGGACGGACAGCAACACCGGGGAGCTGTTTTTT
clone_size: .; j_call: TRBJ2-1; v_call: TRBV21-1; cdr3_length: 14; d_call: .; cdr3_aa: CASSTTSLHNEQFF; cdr3_nt: TGTGCCAGCAGCACGACTAGCTTGCACAATGAGCAGTTCTTC
clone_size: .; j_call: TRBJ1-3; v_call: TRBV19; cdr3_length: 19; d_call: TRBD1; cdr3_aa: CASSETGNLLLRSGNTIYF; cdr3_nt: TGTGCCAGTAGTGAGACAGGGAACCTCCTCCTACGCTCTGGAAACACCATATATTTT
clone_size: .; j_call: TRBJ1-5; v_call: TRBV6-1; cdr3_length: 14; d_call: TRBD1; cdr3_aa: CASSEGTGIQPQHF; cdr3_nt: TGTGCCAGCAGTGAAGGGACAGGGATTCAGCCCCAGCATTTT
clone_size: .; j_call: TRBJ2-4; v_call: TRBV29-1; cdr3_length: 13; d_call: .; cdr3_aa: CSVADSFKNIQYF; cdr3_nt: TGCAGCGTCGCGGACAGTTTCAAAAACATTCAGTACTTC
clone_size: .; j_call: TRBJ2-2; v_call: TRBV27; cdr3_length: 18; d_call: TRBD1; cdr3_aa: CASGPISTGVLNTGELFF; cdr3_nt: TGTGCCAGCGGCCCGATTTCAACAGGGGTACTGAACACCGGGGAGCTGTTTTTT
clone_size: .; j_call: TRBJ1-1; v_call: TRBV28; cdr3_length: 15; d_call: TRBD1; cdr3_aa: CASSRGDRVGTEAFF; cdr3_nt: TGTGCCAGCAGTCGGGGGGACAGGGTAGGGACTGAAGCTTTCTTT
clone_size: .; j_call: TRBJ2-1; v_call: TRBV6-6; cdr3_length: 15; d_call: TRBD1; cdr3_aa: CASIGDRGSYNEQFF; cdr3_nt: TGTGCCAGCATTGGCGACAGGGGCTCCTACAATGAGCAGTTCTTC
clone_size: few; j_call: TRBJ1-2; v_call: TRBV28; cdr3_length: 14; d_call: TRBD1; cdr3_aa: CASSLTTGVGGYTF; cdr3_nt: TGTGCCAGCAGTTTAACTACAGGGGTGGGGGGCTACACCTTC
clone_size: .; j_call: TRBJ1-4; v_call: TRBV5-1; cdr3_length: 15; d_call: .; cdr3_aa: CASSLGRPTNEKLFF; cdr3_nt: TGCGCCAGCAGCTTGGGCAGGCCAACTAATGAAAAACTGTTTTTT
clone_size: .; j_call: TRBJ2-7; v_call: TRBV28; cdr3_length: 10; d_call: .; cdr3_aa: CASSLSEQYF; cdr3_nt: TGTGCCAGCAGTCTCTCTGAGCAGTACTTC
clone_size: .; j_call: TRBJ2-2; v_call: TRBV29-1; cdr3_length: 15; d_call: .; cdr3_aa: CSVEDPRGRAGELFF; cdr3_nt: TGCAGCGTTGAAGACCCCAGGGGAAGGGCCGGGGAGCTGTTTTTT
clone_size: .; j_call: TRBJ2-1; v_call: TRBV27; cdr3_length: 15; d_call: TRBD2; cdr3_aa: CASRSAGGLYNEQFF; cdr3_nt: TGTGCCAGCAGGTCAGCGGGAGGGTTGTACAATGAGCAGTTCTTC
clone_size: .; j_call: TRBJ2-7; v_call: TRBV4-2; cdr3_length: 15; d_call: TRBD2; cdr3_aa: CASSPVGEGSYEQYF; cdr3_nt: TGTGCCAGCAGCCCGGTAGGGGAGGGCTCCTACGAGCAGTACTTC
clone_size: once; j_call: TRBJ1-1; v_call: TRBV5-1; cdr3_length: 14; d_call: TRBD1; cdr3_aa: CASSIGQVNTEAFF; cdr3_nt: TGCGCCAGCAGCATCGGACAGGTGAACACTGAAGCTTTCTTT
clone_size: .; j_call: TRBJ2-1; v_call: TRBV7-6; cdr3_length: 13; d_call: .; cdr3_aa: CASSLSRANEQFF; cdr3_nt: TGTGCCAGCAGCTTATCGCGGGCCAATGAGCAGTTCTTC
clone_size: .; j_call: TRBJ2-7; v_call: TRBV5-6; cdr3_length: 15; d_call: TRBD1; cdr3_aa: CASSFRRQGAYEQYF; cdr3_nt: TGTGCCAGCAGCTTTAGGAGACAGGGGGCTTACGAGCAGTACTTC
clone_size: .; j_call: TRBJ1-4; v_call: TRBV4-1; cdr3_length: 15; d_call: TRBD1; cdr3_aa: CASSPRDSLNEKLFF; cdr3_nt: TGCGCCAGCAGCCCCCGGGACAGCCTTAATGAAAAACTGTTTTTT
clone_size: .; j_call: TRBJ2-7; v_call: TRBV27; cdr3_length: 14; d_call: TRBD2; cdr3_aa: CASRPGLVAYEQYF; cdr3_nt: TGTGCCAGCAGGCCCGGACTAGTGGCCTACGAGCAGTACTTC